This T cell receptor beta chain was captured in a study of blood T cell repertoires in COVID-19 (TCRdb year 2020). Notes on the research overall: The collaborator samples originated in the United States, Italy and Spain and spanned the acute and convalescent phases of COVID-19. The dataset comprised deeply sampled blood TCRbeta repertoires from subjects exposed to, actively infected with, or recovered from COVID-19. The material from the prospective study consisted of cDNA or gDNA derived from T cells, B-cell-depleted T cells, or PBMCs. The sample metadata nearly always contained a de-identified subject ID, COVID-19 status, age in years and sex. Where HLA class I and class II types were available, the types were taken from metadata supplied by the sample provider, not from assay-based typing. The repertoires were released in a freely available public database intended as a resource for research on the immune response to SARS-CoV-2. The samples were drawn from two sources: the first 160 participants of the ongoing ImmuneRACE study, and 1,254 subjects contributed by 6 global collaborators. General conclusions and limits of the study: How much clinical and demographic metadata was included differed by source and by participant, and the metadata was provided uncurated.

Worth noting for this clone: Its specific antigen is unknown. No per-base quality is available; no much larger clone lies one base away.

TCRbeta CDR3 regions were amplified from genomic DNA using the immunoSEQ Assay, a bias-controlled multiplex PCR. The authors processed their data as follows. Within the assay, amplification of reference gene primers was used to estimate how many nucleated cells each sample contained. Sequence reads were collapsed and filtered to measure the absolute abundance of every unique TCRbeta CDR3 rearrangement. For each sample, productive Simpson clonality was calculated as the square root of Simpson's diversity index over productive rearrangements. In its TCRdb copy, this immuneACCESS table keeps in-frame sequences only and misses some clones. Where compared with another copy, unresolved V genes explain less than half of these, and the others have no known cause. V and J calls and clone size follow that table, whereas D and trimming were derived from the DNA. The sample table shows about 98,000 clones, and about 85% are seen once. Jointly, the top ten make up about 10% of the sample.

The germline V gene (reference sequence) yields LNHDA for CDR1 and SQIVND for CDR2. From the cysteine through the phenylalanine, the CDR3 covers 13 amino acids. CDR3 DNA only is kept here, 39 bases in frame from base 1. Relative to germline, V is missing 9 bases and J is missing 7 bases, with 7 bases of the junction outside any gene match. Each collaborating institution followed its own protocols to collect whole blood in K2EDTA tubes. For TCRbeta analysis, collaborators shipped samples as frozen whole blood, isolated PBMCs, or DNA extracted from either of those sample types. The chain couples TRBV19 to TRBJ2-2; the junction holds 8 bases that match TRBD1. The clonotype comes from a woman aged 80 or older with acute or convalescent COVID-19. Sequencing was carried out using peripheral blood. The CDR3: CASWTGYGGELFF. The sequenced DNA: TGTGCCAGCTGGACAGGGTATGGCGGGGAGCTGTTTTTT. With the rest looked up from the reference TRBV19 and TRBJ2-2 genes rather than sequenced, the full variable domain is DGGITQSPKYLFRKEGQNVTLSCEQNLNHDAMYWYRQDPGQGLRLIYYSQIVNDFQKGDIAEGYSVSREKKESFPLTVTSAQKNPTAFYLCASWTGYGGELFFGEGSRLTVL.